This entry is about one TCR beta chain. These data originate in a study of T cells after posttransplantation cyclophosphamide. V lost 3 bases, J lost 1 base, and 17 bases lay in between. There are 17 residues in the CDR3. Germline loops: CDR1 SGDLS, CDR2 YYNGEE. Sampled 1 year posttransplant, controls received myeloablative marrow transplants, methotrexate and a calcineurin inhibitor. Sequencing was performed with immunoSEQ multiplex PCR; in TCRdb, only in-frame clones are kept and a portion is missing. In the table there are under 15,000 clones, 70% to 90% of which are singletons. V is TRBV9 and J is TRBJ1-3; D gene ambiguous. The sequences come from PBMCs, collected more than 350 days after allogeneic stem cell transplant with calcineurin inhibitor and methotrexate. The TCR sequence derives from a male patient in his 30s who received an allogeneic stem cell transplant from an unrelated donor, was CMV-positive, and had acute GVHD only. Some T cells may be the graft donor's. The CDR3: CASSASAPGLSGNTIYF. The CDR3 DNA follows: TGTGCCAGCAGCGCCTCAGCCCCAGGTCTATCTGGAAACACCATATATTTT.